Here is one TCR beta chain with its context. Antigen unknown. There were TCR beta CDR3 regions amplified from RNA transcripts. Primed by the HTBI set, a first-round RT-PCR was run on the TCR CDR3. TCRdb itself ran the multiplex PCR reads through MiXCR, one entry per CDR3 protein. The sample carries under 400,000 distinct CDR3 sequences, 18% recorded once. The germline gives CDR1 MGHRA, CDR2 YSYEKL. V dropped 0 bases and J dropped 2; count of bases not matched to a gene: 3. The CDR3 has 16 residues. Lactation, pregnancy, other autoimmune disease or uncontrolled infection excluded patients. This sample was included in a study of T cells in Graves' hyperthyroidism and ophthalmopathy. Study conclusions and caveats: A 13 V-J model separated ophthalmopathy from stable hyperthyroidism.

The source is a woman aged 45-60 years with Graves' hyperthyroidism. The rearrangement uses TRBV4-1 and TRBJ2-5; 10 positions match TRBD2. The specimen sequenced was blood. The CDR3 nucleotides read TGCGCCAGCAGCCAAGAAAGAGCGGGGGGGCAAGAGACCCAGTACTTC. It codes for CASSQERAGGQETQYF.